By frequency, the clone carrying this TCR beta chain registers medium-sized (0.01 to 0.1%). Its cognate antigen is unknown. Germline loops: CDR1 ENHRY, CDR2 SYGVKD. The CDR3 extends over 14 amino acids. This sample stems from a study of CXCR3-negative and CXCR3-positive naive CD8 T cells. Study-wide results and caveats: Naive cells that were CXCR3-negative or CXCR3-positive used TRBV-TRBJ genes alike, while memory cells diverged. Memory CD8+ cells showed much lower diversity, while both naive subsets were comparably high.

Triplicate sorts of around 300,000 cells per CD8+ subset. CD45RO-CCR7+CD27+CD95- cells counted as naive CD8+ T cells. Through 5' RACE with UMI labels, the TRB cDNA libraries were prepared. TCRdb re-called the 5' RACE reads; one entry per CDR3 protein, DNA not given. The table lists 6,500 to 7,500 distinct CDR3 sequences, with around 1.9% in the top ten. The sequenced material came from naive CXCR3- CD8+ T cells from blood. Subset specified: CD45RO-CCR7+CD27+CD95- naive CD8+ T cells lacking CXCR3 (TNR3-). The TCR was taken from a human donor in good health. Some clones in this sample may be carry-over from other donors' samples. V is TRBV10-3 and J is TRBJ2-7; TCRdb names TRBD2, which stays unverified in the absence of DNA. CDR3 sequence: CAISESRASYEQYF.